This entry lists 12 T cell receptor beta chains sequenced from one sample in a study of T cell responses to AZD1222 COVID-19 vaccine. Assay: immunoSEQ multiplex PCR; the TCRdb copy retains only in-frame clones and omits some. The repertoire holds some 120,000 clones, with around 90% as singletons. Material: peripheral blood, obtained on day 0 of AZD1222 vaccination. These receptors originate from an adult in good health.

V usage is TRBV30 and J usage is TRBJ2-7; possibly TRBD1 for D (6 bases). The germline V gene has CDR1 GTSNPN and CDR2 SVGIG (reference sequence). Trimming removed 8 bases from V and 3 bases from J, with 14 bases in between. The CDR3 covers 12 residues. The CDR3 DNA reads TGTGCCACCAAACAGGGAAACTACGAGCAGTACTTC. This sequence encodes CATKQGNYEQYF.

The rearrangement uses TRBV7-3 and TRBJ2-7; a possible D gene is TRBD2 (6 bases). The CDR3 extends over 13 amino acids. CDR1 SGHTA and CDR2 FQGTGA come from the germline V gene. V was clipped by 8 bases and J by 3 bases, with 14 bases between them. In nucleotides, the CDR3 is TGTGCCAGCCCAAAAGGGAGGATCTACGAGCAGTACTTC. Its translation is CASPKGRIYEQYF. The variable domain in full, with the rest retrieved from reference TRBV7-3 and TRBJ2-7, is GAGVSQTPSNKVTEKGKYVELRCDPISGHTALYWYRQSLGQGPEFLIYFQGTGAADDSGLPNDRFFAVRPEGSVSTLKIQRTERGDSAVYLCASPKGRIYEQYFGPGTRLTVT.

This clone has only one observation. The V call is TRBV2, the J call TRBJ2-5; TRBD1 matches at 7 bases. The CDR3 has 14 residues. From germline, CDR1 is SNHLY and CDR2 FYNNEI. V trimming: 4 bases; J trimming: 7 bases; junction bases outside the gene matches: 9. The chain's CDR3 is CASSGDSPKATQYF. DNA of the CDR3: TGTGCCAGCAGTGGGGACAGCCCCAAAGCGACCCAGTACTTC. The variable domain in full, completed from reference TRBV2 and TRBJ2-5, reads EPEVTQTPSHQVTQMGQEVILRCVPISNHLYFYWYRQILGQKVEFLVSFYNNEISEKSEIFDDQFSVERPDGSNFTLKIRSTKLEDSAMYFCASSGDSPKATQYFGPGTRLLVL.

The chain employs TRBV7-8 and TRBJ2-5; TRBD2 is a possible D gene (6 bases). The germline V gene encodes CDR1 SGHVS and CDR2 FQNEAQ. Trimming removed 9 bases from V and 5 bases from J, with 19 bases in between. The CDR3 has 14 amino acids. CDR3 region: CASGREGVRETQYF. In DNA form, the CDR3 reads TGTGCCAGTGGGCGGGAAGGGGTTAGGGAGACCCAGTACTTC.

This sequence joins TRBV10-3 and TRBJ1-2; 7 positions agree with TRBD1. The CDR3 spans 12 residues. Trimming removed 6 bases from V and 8 bases from J; junction bases left unmatched: 6. Germline CDR1 is ENHRY and CDR2 is SYGVKD. CDR3 loop: CAIRDRGQGYTF. The CDR3 DNA reads TGTGCCATCAGAGATAGGGGGCAAGGCTACACCTTC.

This clone was recorded a few times. The J gene is TRBJ2-7, the V gene TRBV10-3; D gene unclear. V was trimmed by 4 bases and J by 3 bases, leaving 4 bases between them. CDR3 length: 11 residues. The germline gives CDR1 ENHRY, CDR2 SYGVKD. The CDR3 region has the DNA TGTGCCATCAGTGGCCTCTACGAGCAGTACTTC. It encodes CAISGLYEQYF.

The rearrangement uses TRBV7-3 and TRBJ1-3; no reliable D call. Trimming took 6 bases from V and 0 from J, leaving 12 bases between them. Germline CDR1 SGHTA, CDR2 FQGTGA. The CDR3 sequence is 15 residues long. The CDR3 nucleotides are TGTGCCAGCAGTTTATCGGGCTACTCTGGAAACACCATATATTTT. Translation: CASSLSGYSGNTIYF.

This chain uses TRBV29-1 with TRBJ2-3, with TRBD2 matching 16 bases. With V trimmed by 5 bases and J by 2 bases, 10 bases remained unmatched. From germline, CDR1 is SQVTM and CDR2 ANQGSEA. The CDR3 has 18 amino acids. In nucleotides, the CDR3 is TGCAGCGTTCCAAACGGGACTAGCGGGAGGGCCGACACAGATACGCAGTATTTT. Translation: CSVPNGTSGRADTDTQYF.

This chain links TRBV6-5 with TRBJ1-1; maybe TRBD1 (5 bases). CDR1 is MNHEY, CDR2 SVGAGI, per germline. This CDR3 spans 14 amino acids. Trimming pared 0 bases from V and 1 base from J, leaving 6 bases between. CDR3 region: CASSYSGANTEAFF. CDR3 nucleotide sequence: TGTGCCAGCAGTTACTCAGGGGCGAACACTGAAGCTTTCTTT.

This clone came up once. At one of its ends the junction is not consistent with the germline gene, which may arise from a read error. V and J are TRBV7-7 and TRBJ2-7, with unresolved D. CDR3 size: 16 residues. Germline V gives CDR1 SSHAT, CDR2 FNYEAQ (reference sequence). CDR3 sequence: CASTLSRVGFSYEQYF. Written as DNA, the CDR3 is TGTGCTAGCACCCTTAGCCGGGTGGGGTTCTCCTACGAGCAGTACTTC.

V and J are TRBV29-1 and TRBJ2-3, with 10 bases aligning to TRBD1. In germline, CDR1 is SQVTM, CDR2 ANQGSEA. V was pared by 7 bases and J by 0 bases, with 7 bases of the junction left unmatched. This CDR3 has 15 residues. This chain's CDR3 is CSGRQGAESTDTQYF. The CDR3 DNA sequence: TGCAGCGGAAGACAGGGGGCAGAGAGCACAGATACGCAGTATTTT.

The chain recombines TRBV19 with TRBJ1-5; D is uncertain. V dropped 7 bases and J dropped 7 bases, with 8 bases sitting between them. CDR3 length: 11 residues. From germline, CDR1 is LNHDA and CDR2 SQIVND (reference sequence). CDR3 residues: CASMEEQPQHF. CDR3 DNA sequence: TGTGCCAGTATGGAGGAACAGCCCCAGCATTTT.